Included here is one T cell receptor beta chain sequence, with context. What it binds is not known. This specimen comes from a study of T cells in Graves' hyperthyroidism and ophthalmopathy. Findings and limits, study-wide: Most clonotypes that expanded in the thyroid above 0.001 also showed up in blood. For ophthalmopathy, model prediction preceded onset by a median roughly 6.2 months.

Patients were aged 18 to 65, had disease duration under 2 months, and had newly diagnosed hyperthyroidism. Fresh peripheral blood, 10 ml, yielded the PBMCs. There were TCR beta CDR3 regions amplified from RNA transcripts. HTBI primers were the set used in a first-round RT-PCR of the TCR CDR3. TCRdb redid the calling of the multiplex PCR reads with MiXCR, one entry per CDR3 protein. Of roughly 630,000 distinct CDR3 sequences listed, 15% to 19% were seen once; the top ten hold less than 9.5%. Germline V lookup: CDR1 SGHAT, CDR2 FQNNGV. Trimming took off 5 bases at V and 0 bases at J, with 11 bases between the two ends. The CDR3 runs 15 residues.

This chain connects TRBV11-2 to TRBJ1-3; D unresolved. The specimen sequenced was blood. The origin of this receptor is a woman aged 30 to 39 with Graves' hyperthyroidism. CDR3 in amino acids: CASSTSPGSGNTIYF. CDR3 in DNA: TGTGCCAGCAGCACCTCCCCGGGCTCTGGAAACACCATATATTTT.